The 4 T cell receptor beta chains in this list originate from one sample, sequenced in a study of shared clonotypes between healthy human individuals. The table came from immunoSEQ multiplex PCR; TCRdb's copy has only in-frame clones and leaves some out. The sample lists under 600,000 clones; around 95% were seen once. Sequenced input: naive CD4+ T cells sorted from blood. Subset described: CD45RA+ positively selected. The source is a woman in her thirties in good health.

The genes are TRBV6-1 and TRBJ1-1, with D tentatively TRBD1 (5 bases). This CDR3 region has 12 residues. Germline values: CDR1 MNHNS, CDR2 SASEGT. V lost 8 bases, J lost 13 bases, and 20 bases lay in between. Written as DNA, the CDR3 is TGTGCCAGCGGGGAGGAGGGGTTGACTGTTTTCTTT. It yields the protein CASGEEGLTVFF.

The chain combines TRBV6-5 with TRBJ1-1; D is possibly TRBD1 (5 bases). The CDR3 contains 12 residues. Germline V gene data show CDR1 as MNHEY and CDR2 as SVGAGI. V was clipped by 5 bases and J by 4 bases, with 8 bases between them. The chain's CDR3 is CASSPGPTEAFF. As DNA, the CDR3 is TGTGCCAGCAGTCCAGGGCCCACTGAAGCTTTCTTT.

This chain uses TRBV5-1 with TRBJ2-1; 14 positions match TRBD2. The CDR3 runs 15 residues. The germline V gene encodes CDR1 SGHRS and CDR2 YFSETQ. V lost 6 bases, J lost 8 bases, and 7 bases stayed unmatched. This chain's CDR3 is CASNVGLAGADEQFF. CDR3 nucleotides: TGCGCCAGCAATGTGGGACTAGCGGGAGCGGATGAGCAGTTCTTC.

V is TRBV9 and J is TRBJ2-3; 10 nucleotides line up with TRBD1. The V gene end was trimmed by 4 bases and the J gene end by 6 bases; junction bases not matched to a gene: 5. CDR3 length: 14 residues. Germline V gives CDR1 SGDLS, CDR2 YYNGEE. The CDR3 DNA reads as TGTGCCAGCAGCTCCCGACAGGGGGCGGATACGCAGTATTTT. The encoded protein is CASSSRQGADTQYF.